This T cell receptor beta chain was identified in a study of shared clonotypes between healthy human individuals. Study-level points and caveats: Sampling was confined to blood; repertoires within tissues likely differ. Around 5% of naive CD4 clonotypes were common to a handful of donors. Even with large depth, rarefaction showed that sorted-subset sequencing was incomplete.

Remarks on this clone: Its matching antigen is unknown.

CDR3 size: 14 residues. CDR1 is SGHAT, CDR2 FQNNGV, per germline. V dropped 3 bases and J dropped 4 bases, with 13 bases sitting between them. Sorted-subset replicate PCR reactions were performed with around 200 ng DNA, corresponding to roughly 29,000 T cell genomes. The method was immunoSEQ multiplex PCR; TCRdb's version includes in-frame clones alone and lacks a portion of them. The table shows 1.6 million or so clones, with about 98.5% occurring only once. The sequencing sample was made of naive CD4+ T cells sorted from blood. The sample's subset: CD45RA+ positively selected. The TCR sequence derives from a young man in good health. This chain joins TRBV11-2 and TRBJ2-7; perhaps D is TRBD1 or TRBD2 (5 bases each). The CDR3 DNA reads TGTGCCAGCAGCTTTAGCAGGGACGGTTACGAGCAGTACTTC. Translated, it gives CASSFSRDGYEQYF.